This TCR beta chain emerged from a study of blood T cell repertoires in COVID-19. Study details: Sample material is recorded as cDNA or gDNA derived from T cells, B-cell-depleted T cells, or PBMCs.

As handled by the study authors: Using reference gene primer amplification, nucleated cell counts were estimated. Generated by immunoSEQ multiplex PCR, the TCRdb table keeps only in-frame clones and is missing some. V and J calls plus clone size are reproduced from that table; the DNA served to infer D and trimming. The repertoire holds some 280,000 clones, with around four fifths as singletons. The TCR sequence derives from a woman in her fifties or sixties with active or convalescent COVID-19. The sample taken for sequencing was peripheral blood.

CDR3 bases: TGTGCCAGCAGCCAAGACCCAAATTCACCCCTCCACTTT. This translates into CASSQDPNSPLHF. The chain uses TRBV3-1 (or the pseudogene TRBV3-2) and TRBJ1-6; D is unclear. Germline V lookup: CDR1 LGHDT, CDR2 YNNKEL (reference sequence). CDR3 length: 13 residues. Deletions cut 0 bases from V and 7 bases from J, with 4 bases between.